This T cell receptor (beta chain) emerged from a study of identifying expanded T cells in peripheral blood. A word on this clone: Its antigen remains unidentified.

TCRdb's copy holds only in-frame clones and misses some; the assay was immunoSEQ multiplex PCR. The sample lists approximately 130,000 clones; around four fifths were seen once. During the collection period, no donor immune events like infections were recorded. J gave up 1 base and V 6 bases, and 1 base lay outside the gene matches. The CDR3 totals 14 residues. The germline V gene has CDR1 SGHVS and CDR2 FNYEAQ. Whole-study results and caveats: Approximately 1.1 clones differed between technical replicates, versus about 15 and 19 over time. Variance in clone template counts between approximately 2-week samples significantly increased with total template count across all healthy donors.

The rearrangement links TRBV7-6 to TRBJ2-2; TRBD1 agrees at 8 bases. This receptor was obtained from a person aged 18 to 70 in good health. Input material: blood. The CDR3 DNA is TGTGCCAGCAGGGGGACAGGGAACACCGGGGAGCTGTTTTTT. Residues: CASRGTGNTGELFF.